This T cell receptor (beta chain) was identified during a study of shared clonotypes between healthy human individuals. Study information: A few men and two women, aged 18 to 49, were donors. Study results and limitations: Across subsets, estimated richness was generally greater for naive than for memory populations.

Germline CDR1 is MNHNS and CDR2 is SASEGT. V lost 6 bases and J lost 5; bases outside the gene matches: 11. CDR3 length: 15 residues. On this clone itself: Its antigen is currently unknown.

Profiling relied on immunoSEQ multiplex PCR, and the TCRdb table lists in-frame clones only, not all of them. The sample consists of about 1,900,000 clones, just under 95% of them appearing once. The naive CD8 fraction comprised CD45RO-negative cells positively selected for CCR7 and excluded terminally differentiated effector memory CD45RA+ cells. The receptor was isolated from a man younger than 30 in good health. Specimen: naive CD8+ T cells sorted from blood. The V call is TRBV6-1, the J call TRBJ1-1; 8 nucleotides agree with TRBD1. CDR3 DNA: TGTGCCAGCAGAAAACCCCAGGGGGCGCGGACTGAAGCTTTCTTT. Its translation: CASRKPQGARTEAFF.